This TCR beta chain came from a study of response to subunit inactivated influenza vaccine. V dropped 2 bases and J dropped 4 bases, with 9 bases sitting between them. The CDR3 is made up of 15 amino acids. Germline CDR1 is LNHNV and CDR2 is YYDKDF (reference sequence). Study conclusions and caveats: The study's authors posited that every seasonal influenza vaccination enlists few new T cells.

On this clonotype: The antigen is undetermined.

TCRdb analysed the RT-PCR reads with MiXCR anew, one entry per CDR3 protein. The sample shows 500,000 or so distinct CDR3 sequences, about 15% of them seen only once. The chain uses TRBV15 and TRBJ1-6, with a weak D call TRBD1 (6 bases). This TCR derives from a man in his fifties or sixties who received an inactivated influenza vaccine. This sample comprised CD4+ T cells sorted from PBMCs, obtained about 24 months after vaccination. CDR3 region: CATSRRTAYNSPLHF. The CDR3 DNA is TGTGCCACCAGCAGAAGGACAGCTTATAATTCACCCCTCCACTTT.